These T cell receptor beta chains were read from a single sample in a study of cytomegalovirus exposure and HLA in healthy donors. The repertoire was sequenced with immunoSEQ multiplex PCR; TCRdb's copy has only in-frame clones and lacks some. The sample carries over 90,000 clones, under 65% recorded once. The sample taken for sequencing was PBMCs. These receptors were taken from a man between 60 and 75 years old in good health and CMV-seronegative. Both conserved end residues are part of each CDR3. D genes are given only for firm matches. Where a row states a size, it is once, few, many or the class of an expanded clone; other rows omit it.

>TRBD2|TRBJ2-5|TRBV5-1|.
CASSFLAGGPEETQYF
TGCGCCAGCAGCTTTTTAGCGGGAGGGCCGGAAGAGACCCAGTACTTC
>.|TRBJ2-7|TRBV9|few
CASSVGGLSYEQYF
TGTGCCAGCAGCGTAGGAGGACTTTCCTACGAGCAGTACTTC
>.|TRBJ1-4|TRBV11-1|.
CASSRRIGVGEKLFF
TGTGCCAGCAGCCGCCGGATCGGGGTTGGGGAAAAACTGTTTTTT
>TRBD2|TRBJ2-7|TRBV19|.
CASSMASGSYEQYF
TGTGCCAGTAGTATGGCTAGCGGGAGTTACGAGCAGTACTTC
>TRBD1|TRBJ1-6|TRBV25-1|.
CASSELQGVNSPLHF
TGTGCCAGCAGTGAATTACAGGGGGTTAATTCACCCCTCCACTTT
>TRBD1|TRBJ1-5|TRBV28|.
CASSTGGAGNQPQHF
TGTGCCAGCAGCACAGGGGGCGCTGGCAATCAGCCCCAGCATTTT
>TRBD1|TRBJ2-1|TRBV28|once
CASSLNPMQGQGTDNEQFF
TGTGCCAGCAGTTTAAATCCAATGCAGGGACAGGGGACCGACAATGAGCAGTTCTTC
>TRBD2|TRBJ2-4|TRBV30|.
CAWSFERTSLAKNIQYF
TGTGCCTGGAGTTTCGAAAGGACTAGCCTAGCCAAAAACATTCAGTACTTC
>.|TRBJ1-2|TRBV6-1|few
CASSEAGATPAYGYTF
TGTGCCAGCAGTGAAGCAGGGGCGACACCAGCCTATGGCTACACCTTC
>.|TRBJ2-2|TRBV19|.
CASNSIVEGATGELFF
TGTGCCAGTAACTCAATCGTGGAGGGGGCGACCGGGGAGCTGTTTTTT
>TRBD2|TRBJ2-5|TRBV18|.
CASSPGLGETQYF
TGTGCCAGCTCACCGGGACTAGGGGAGACCCAGTACTTC
>.|TRBJ2-3|TRBV15|.
CATRGGWVSDTQYF
TGTGCCACCCGAGGAGGCTGGGTTTCGGATACGCAGTATTTT
>TRBD1|TRBJ2-7|TRBV7-6|.
CASSLGQGNREQYF
TGTGCCAGCAGCTTAGGACAGGGCAATCGCGAGCAGTACTTC
>.|TRBJ2-1|TRBV7-3|.
CASSLPGDYNEQFF
TGTGCCAGCAGCCTACCGGGGGACTACAATGAGCAGTTCTTC
>.|TRBJ1-1|TRBV30|.
CAWSRQLMNTEAFF
TGTGCCTGGAGTCGACAGCTAATGAACACTGAAGCTTTCTTT
>TRBD1|TRBJ2-7|TRBV10-3|.
CAIGGQAFYEQYF
TGTGCCATCGGGGGACAGGCCTTTTACGAGCAGTACTTC
>TRBD2|TRBJ2-2|TRBV9|.
CASSPRGDANTGELFF
TGTGCCAGCAGCCCTCGGGGGGACGCGAACACCGGGGAGCTGTTTTTT
>TRBD2|TRBJ2-5|TRBV11-3|.
CASSAGLAGFQETQYF
TGTGCCAGCAGCGCCGGACTAGCGGGGTTCCAAGAGACCCAGTACTTC
>.|TRBJ1-5|TRBV28|.
CASSLQGLGNQPQHF
TGTGCCAGCAGTTTGCAGGGACTGGGCAATCAGCCCCAGCATTTT
>TRBD2|TRBJ2-5|TRBV4-1|.
CASSQLAGVWETQYF
TGCGCCAGCAGCCAATTAGCGGGGGTTTGGGAGACCCAGTACTTC
>TRBD2|TRBJ2-1|TRBV5-1|.
CASTGLAGANEQFF
TGCGCCAGCACCGGACTAGCGGGAGCCAATGAGCAGTTCTTC
>.|TRBJ2-4|TRBV14|.
CASSQGGLAKNIQYF
TGTGCCAGCAGCCAGGGCGGGCTAGCCAAAAACATTCAGTACTTC
>TRBD1|TRBJ1-1|TRBV7-9|.
CSSSLGTGRSEEAFF
TGTTCCAGCAGCTTAGGGACAGGGCGGTCCGAAGAAGCTTTCTTT
>TRBD2|TRBJ2-5|TRBV14|.
CASSQDQGLAGGGKTQYF
TGTGCCAGCAGCCAAGATCAAGGACTAGCGGGGGGTGGCAAGACCCAGTACTTC
>TRBD1|TRBJ1-1|TRBV6-5|many
CASSLSGTGYTEAFF
TGTGCCAGCAGTCTCTCCGGGACAGGGTACACTGAAGCTTTCTTT
>TRBD1|TRBJ1-1|TRBV27|.
CASSLSIRGLQNTEAFF
TGTGCCAGCAGTTTATCAATCAGGGGGCTTCAGAACACTGAAGCTTTCTTT
>.|TRBJ2-7|TRBV7-2|.
CASSHDSYEQYF
TGTGCCAGCAGCCACGACAGCTACGAGCAGTACTTC
>TRBD1|TRBJ1-3|TRBV6-6|many
CASSETGEGNTIYF
TGTGCCAGCAGTGAGACAGGGGAAGGAAACACCATATATTTT
>.|TRBJ1-2|TRBV5-6|.
CASSWGGTNYGYTF
TGTGCCAGCAGCTGGGGGGGCACAAACTATGGCTACACCTTC
>.|TRBJ1-4|TRBV28|.
CATLTALNEKLFF
TGTGCCACTTTGACAGCATTAAATGAAAAACTGTTTTTT
>.|TRBJ1-1|TRBV11-2|.
CASSLMGGAWDTEAFF
TGTGCCAGCAGTCTTATGGGGGGGGCCTGGGACACTGAAGCTTTCTTT
>TRBD2|TRBJ2-7|TRBV18|.
CASSPGRGFSSYEQYF
TGTGCCAGCTCACCAGGGAGGGGATTCTCCTCCTACGAGCAGTACTTC
>.|TRBJ1-2|TRBV6-1|.
CASSEDYSSVGYTF
TGTGCCAGCAGTGAGGATTACAGTTCCGTTGGCTACACCTTC
>.|TRBJ1-2|TRBV6-1|few
CASTGQSYGYTF
TGTGCCAGCACCGGACAGTCTTATGGCTACACCTTC
>.|TRBJ2-7|TRBV4-2|.
CASSQDGGASGGDYEQYF
TGTGCCAGCAGCCAAGATGGGGGGGCTAGCGGAGGGGACTACGAGCAGTACTTC
>TRBD1|TRBJ1-6|TRBV28|.
CASSFWSGQGGALTLHF
TGTGCCAGCAGTTTTTGGTCTGGGCAGGGGGGAGCGTTAACCCTCCACTTT
>TRBD1|TRBJ2-2|TRBV11-2|few
CASSRDRGTGELFF
TGTGCCAGCAGCAGAGACAGGGGGACCGGGGAGCTGTTTTTT
>TRBD2|TRBJ2-2|TRBV5-1|.
CASSPTGRDTGELFF
TGCGCCAGCAGCCCCACGGGGAGGGACACCGGGGAGCTGTTTTTT
>TRBD1|TRBJ1-4|TRBV7-3|.
CASSPDPGTVEKLFF
TGTGCCAGCAGCCCCGATCCCGGGACAGTTGAAAAACTGTTTTTT
>.|TRBJ2-1|TRBV27|.
CASSLFGQPYNEQFF
TGTGCCAGCAGTTTATTCGGACAGCCTTACAATGAGCAGTTCTTC
>TRBD1|TRBJ1-1|TRBV5-6|many
CASSLNRGPRWNTEAFF
TGTGCCAGCAGCTTAAACAGGGGGCCTAGGTGGAACACTGAAGCTTTCTTT
>.|TRBJ2-1|TRBV19|.
CASSIQGYEQFF
TGTGCCAGTAGTATTCAGGGGTACGAGCAGTTCTTC
>TRBD1|TRBJ2-1|TRBV27|.
CASSFWGQGAREQFF
TGTGCCAGCAGTTTTTGGGGACAGGGGGCGCGTGAGCAGTTCTTC
>TRBD1|TRBJ1-2|TRBV15|.
CATSRGGTGYPGYTF
TGTGCCACCAGCAGAGGAGGGACAGGGTATCCTGGCTACACCTTC
>TRBD1|TRBJ1-1|TRBV5-4|few
CASTQGTVNTEAFF
TGTGCCAGCACCCAAGGGACAGTGAACACTGAAGCTTTCTTT
>TRBD1|TRBJ1-4|TRBV19|.
CASSPGGATNEKLFF
TGTGCCAGTAGTCCAGGGGGAGCAACTAATGAAAAACTGTTTTTT
>.|TRBJ2-1|TRBV9|.
CASSVVLQGQFF
TGTGCCAGCAGCGTAGTTTTGCAGGGGCAGTTCTTC
>TRBD2|TRBJ2-2|TRBV9|many
CASTLGSGDTGELFF
TGTGCCAGCACCCTGGGTAGCGGGGATACCGGGGAGCTGTTTTTT
>TRBD1|TRBJ1-6|TRBV5-4|.
CASSLGKGAGNSPLHF
TGTGCCAGCAGCTTGGGGAAGGGGGCCGGTAATTCACCCCTCCACTTT
>TRBD1|TRBJ1-1|TRBV9|.
CASSPGDRNTEAFF
TGTGCCAGCAGCCCCGGGGACAGGAACACTGAAGCTTTCTTT
>TRBD2|TRBJ2-1|TRBV11-3|.
CASSTRTSGLYNEQFF
TGTGCCAGCAGCACGAGGACTAGCGGTTTGTACAATGAGCAGTTCTTC
>TRBD1|TRBJ1-1|TRBV6-6|.
CASSYTGVHMNTEAFF
TGTGCCAGCAGCTATACAGGGGTCCATATGAACACTGAAGCTTTCTTT
>.|TRBJ1-6|TRBV6-5|.
CASSLQGNNSPLHF
TGTGCCAGCAGTTTACAGGGAAATAATTCACCCCTCCACTTT
>.|TRBJ1-5|TRBV19|few
CASSIPPGRGVRYSNQPQHF
TGTGCCAGTAGTATCCCCCCCGGCAGGGGAGTACGGTATAGCAATCAGCCCCAGCATTTT